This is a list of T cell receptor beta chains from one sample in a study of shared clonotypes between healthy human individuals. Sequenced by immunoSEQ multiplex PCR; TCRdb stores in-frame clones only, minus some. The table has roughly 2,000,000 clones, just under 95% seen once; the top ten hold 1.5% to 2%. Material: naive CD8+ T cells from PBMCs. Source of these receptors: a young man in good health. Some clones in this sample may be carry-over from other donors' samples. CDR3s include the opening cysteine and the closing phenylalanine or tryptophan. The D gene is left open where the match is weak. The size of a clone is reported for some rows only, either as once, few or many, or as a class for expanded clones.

CDR3nt: TGTGCCAGTAGTACCAGGGGGCTGGAAAAAGCTTTCTTT
CDR3aa: CASSTRGLEKAFF
d_gene: TRBD1
v_gene: TRBV19
j_gene: TRBJ1-1
abundance: -

CDR3nt: TGCGCCAGCAGCCAACGCCCCACGGGAGTGCGAACCGGGGAGCTGTTTTTT
CDR3aa: CASSQRPTGVRTGELFF
d_gene: -
v_gene: TRBV4-1
j_gene: TRBJ2-2
abundance: -

CDR3nt: TGTGCCAGCAGCTTGGGGGCCTCTGGAAACACCATATATTTT
CDR3aa: CASSLGASGNTIYF
d_gene: -
v_gene: TRBV5-8
j_gene: TRBJ1-3
abundance: -

CDR3nt: TGTGCCAGCAGCCCCCGACAGGGCAATGAGCAGTTCTTC
CDR3aa: CASSPRQGNEQFF
d_gene: TRBD1
v_gene: TRBV9
j_gene: TRBJ2-1
abundance: -

CDR3nt: TGCGCCAGCAGCCCCGTCCCCGGACAGGGAACCTACGAGCAGTACTTC
CDR3aa: CASSPVPGQGTYEQYF
d_gene: TRBD1
v_gene: TRBV10-1
j_gene: TRBJ2-7
abundance: -

CDR3nt: TGTGCCAGCAGACCCGACAGTGGGGGATACACTGAAGCTTTCTTT
CDR3aa: CASRPDSGGYTEAFF
d_gene: -
v_gene: TRBV6-5
j_gene: TRBJ1-1
abundance: -

CDR3nt: TGTGCCAGCAGTTTTAATCCGGGACTAGCGGGATTTGGAGAGCAGTACTTC
CDR3aa: CASSFNPGLAGFGEQYF
d_gene: TRBD2
v_gene: TRBV27
j_gene: TRBJ2-7
abundance: -

CDR3nt: TGCAGCGTTCTAGCCAAAAACATTCAGTACTTC
CDR3aa: CSVLAKNIQYF
d_gene: -
v_gene: TRBV29-1
j_gene: TRBJ2-4
abundance: -

CDR3nt: TGCGCCAGCAGCCCCCGACAGGGGAACACTGAAGCTTTCTTT
CDR3aa: CASSPRQGNTEAFF
d_gene: TRBD1
v_gene: TRBV4-1
j_gene: TRBJ1-1
abundance: -

CDR3nt: TGCAGCGTTGAGGTCAGACCCTACGAGCAGTACTTC
CDR3aa: CSVEVRPYEQYF
d_gene: -
v_gene: TRBV29-1
j_gene: TRBJ2-7
abundance: -

CDR3nt: TGTGCCAGCAGCTTAGGGAATCAGCCCCAGCATTTT
CDR3aa: CASSLGNQPQHF
d_gene: -
v_gene: TRBV7-9
j_gene: TRBJ1-5
abundance: many

CDR3nt: TGTGCCAGCAGTGAATATAGGACTAGCCCCACAGATACGCAGTATTTT
CDR3aa: CASSEYRTSPTDTQYF
d_gene: TRBD2
v_gene: TRBV25-1
j_gene: TRBJ2-3
abundance: -

CDR3nt: TGCGCCAGCAGCTTAGGACTGACGCCTTTAGATGAGCAGTTCTTC
CDR3aa: CASSLGLTPLDEQFF
d_gene: -
v_gene: TRBV5-1
j_gene: TRBJ2-1
abundance: -

CDR3nt: TGTGCCAGCAGCTACGGGACTTCGCACGAGCAGTACTTC
CDR3aa: CASSYGTSHEQYF
d_gene: -
v_gene: TRBV5-6
j_gene: TRBJ2-7
abundance: -

CDR3nt: TGTGCCAGCAGCATGGGACTAGCGGGGAGCTCCTACAATGAGCAGTTCTTC
CDR3aa: CASSMGLAGSSYNEQFF
d_gene: TRBD2
v_gene: TRBV11-2
j_gene: TRBJ2-1
abundance: once

CDR3nt: TGTGCCAGCAACCAGCGGGGGCACTACGAGCAGTACTTC
CDR3aa: CASNQRGHYEQYF
d_gene: TRBD2
v_gene: TRBV6-5
j_gene: TRBJ2-7
abundance: -

CDR3nt: TGTGCCAGCAGTGCCCGGAAAGCTGAAGCTTTCTTT
CDR3aa: CASSARKAEAFF
d_gene: -
v_gene: TRBV6-1
j_gene: TRBJ1-1
abundance: -

CDR3nt: TGCGCCAGCAGCTTGGATGAGCGAGGCCAAGAGACCCAGTACTTC
CDR3aa: CASSLDERGQETQYF
d_gene: -
v_gene: TRBV5-1
j_gene: TRBJ2-5
abundance: -

CDR3nt: TGTGCCAGCAGCTTAAGATCAGTTCTGCGGGAGTTTGGGGAGCTGTTTTTT
CDR3aa: CASSLRSVLREFGELFF
d_gene: TRBD2
v_gene: TRBV7-8
j_gene: TRBJ2-2
abundance: -

CDR3nt: TGTGCCAGCAGCCGACGGGCCCAATATAGGGAGACCCAGTACTTC
CDR3aa: CASSRRAQYRETQYF
d_gene: -
v_gene: TRBV11-2
j_gene: TRBJ2-5
abundance: -